The next 22 T cell receptor beta chains were all read from a single sample in a study of T cells in tuberculosis. Assay: immunoSEQ multiplex PCR; the TCRdb copy retains only in-frame clones and omits some. The table has tens of thousands of clones, 85% to 95% seen once. The specimen was PBMCs. The receptors stem from a donor between 10 and 35 years old with latent tuberculosis or without tuberculosis infection.

The chain uses TRBV11-2 and TRBJ2-7; D gene uncertain. Trimming left V 5 bases short and J 1 base short, with 9 bases between. Germline loops: CDR1 SGHAT, CDR2 FQNNGV. The length of the CDR3 is 13 residues. The CDR3 is CASSGSPSYEQYF. CDR3 bases: TGTGCCAGCAGCGGTAGTCCGTCCTACGAGCAGTACTTC.

The chain recombines TRBV9 with TRBJ2-3; 9 bases line up with TRBD1. The J segment lost 2 bases and the V segment lost 5 bases, leaving 9 bases of the junction unmatched. The CDR3 extends over 16 amino acids. The germline V gene has CDR1 SGDLS and CDR2 YYNGEE. CDR3 in DNA: TGTGCCAGCAGTCCCCCTGGGGACAGGGTCACAGATACGCAGTATTTT. It specifies CASSPPGDRVTDTQYF.

The V and J genes are TRBV6-5 and TRBJ2-3; 8 bases fit TRBD1. Germline V gene sequence: CDR1 MNHEY, CDR2 SVGAGI. The CDR3 contains 14 residues. Losses at the gene ends were 6 bases for V and 3 bases for J; bases not matched to a gene: 5. CDR3 DNA: TGTGCCAGCAGCCGGACAGGGAGGACAGATACGCAGTATTTT. Its translation is CASSRTGRTDTQYF.

This clone was seen just once. The rearrangement uses TRBV5-4 and TRBJ1-3, with TRBD1 as a possible D gene (5 bases). Germline CDR1 and CDR2: SGHNT and YYREEE (reference sequence). V dropped 1 base and J dropped 5 bases, with 16 bases sitting between them. The CDR3 extends over 16 amino acids. CDR3 residues: CASSLQGRANRNTIYF. CDR3 DNA sequence: TGTGCCAGCAGCTTGCAAGGCAGGGCAAATAGAAACACCATATATTTT.

The chain uses TRBV6-6 and TRBJ1-2; unclear D gene. The CDR3 length is 14 residues. Between the trimmed V and J ends, which lost 5 bases and 8 bases, there was a span of 18 bases. CDR1 and CDR2 from the germline V gene are MNHNY and SVGAGI (reference sequence). CDR3 region: CASSSAGGYDGYTF. The CDR3 nucleotides are TGTGCCAGCAGTAGCGCTGGTGGGTATGACGGCTACACCTTC.

The rearrangement links TRBV10-3 to TRBJ2-1, with D possibly being TRBD1 (6 bases). The CDR3 is 15 amino acids. Germline loops: CDR1 ENHRY, CDR2 SYGVKD. Trimming took off 4 bases at V and 2 bases at J, with 12 bases between the two ends. CDR3 in amino acids: CAISGQETTYNEQFF. CDR3 in DNA: TGTGCCATCAGTGGACAGGAAACTACCTACAATGAGCAGTTCTTC.

The V gene is TRBV4-1, the J gene TRBJ2-7; 8 bases are shared with TRBD1. The trim removed 2 bases at V and 5 bases at J, leaving 11 bases unmatched. The CDR3 consists of 16 residues. Germline V lookup: CDR1 MGHRA, CDR2 YSYEKL. In DNA, the CDR3 is TGCGCCAGCAGCCAACTTAGGCAGGGGGCGCGCAACGAGCAGTACTTC. Protein: CASSQLRQGARNEQYF.

This sequence joins TRBV27 and TRBJ1-6, with a weak D call TRBD1 (5 bases). Germline-derived CDR1 and CDR2 are MNHEY and SMNVEV (reference sequence). The CDR3 sequence is 16 residues long. Trimming took off 3 bases at V and 9 bases at J, with 18 bases between the two ends. Here the CDR3 DNA reads TGTGCCAGCAGTTTGGGGGGGTGGTCTAATGGTTCACCCCTCCACTTT. Its translation: CASSLGGWSNGSPLHF.

This clone appeared a few times. This chain uses TRBV6-5 with TRBJ1-5; a possible D gene is TRBD1 (5 bases). The CDR3 runs to 15 residues. V was pared by 0 bases and J by 11 bases, with 17 bases between. Germline V gene sequence: CDR1 MNHEY, CDR2 SVGAGI. CDR3 DNA sequence: TGTGCCAGCAGTTACTCGATTAAGGGGAGGCAGGCCCAGCATTTT. The encoded protein is CASSYSIKGRQAQHF.

This rearrangement joins TRBV2 to TRBJ2-7; the D gene is possibly TRBD1 (6 bases). Germline V gives CDR1 SNHLY, CDR2 FYNNEI. The CDR3 is made up of 13 amino acids. As DNA, the CDR3 is TGTGCTAGCTCACAGGACAGTTCCTACGAGCAGTACTTC. The encoded protein is CASSQDSSYEQYF.

J is TRBJ2-2 and V is TRBV10-3; TRBD1 is a possible D gene (5 bases). Germline V gene data show CDR1 as ENHRY and CDR2 as SYGVKD. This CDR3 contains 15 residues. V gave up 0 bases and J gave up 2 bases, with 7 bases separating them. The CDR3 region is CAISESTANTGELFF. As DNA, the CDR3 is TGTGCCATCAGTGAGTCGACAGCTAACACCGGGGAGCTGTTTTTT.

The rearrangement links TRBV19 to TRBJ1-2; 10 bases are shared with TRBD1. The V segment lost 3 bases and the J segment 4 bases; nucleotides outside the gene matches: 5. The CDR3 runs 15 residues. From germline, CDR1 is LNHDA and CDR2 SQIVND (reference sequence). The DNA for the CDR3 is TGTGCCAGTAGTATGGGGACAGGGGCCTTCTATGGCTACACCTTC. Translated: CASSMGTGAFYGYTF.

The J gene is TRBJ1-5, the V gene TRBV15; no definite D call. The CDR3 extends over 13 amino acids. V was trimmed by 6 bases and J by 5 bases, leaving 11 bases between them. The V gene's germline CDR1 is LNHNV and CDR2 YYDKDF (reference sequence). The CDR3 region is CATSSGLYQPQHF. The CDR3 DNA is TGTGCCACCAGTTCGGGGTTGTATCAGCCCCAGCATTTT.

This clone was observed a single time. The chain uses TRBV4-3 and TRBJ2-2; D remains ambiguous. This CDR3 spans 17 amino acids. CDR1 and CDR2 (germline): LGHNA, YSLEER. V lost 0 bases and J 3 bases, leaving 14 bases between the germline ends. CDR3 coding DNA: TGCGCCAGCAGCCAAGAATTGGGCCCATTCGACACCGGGGAGCTGTTTTTT. Its translation: CASSQELGPFDTGELFF.

The sample holds one count of this clone. The V call is TRBV19, the J call TRBJ2-1; TRBD2 matches at 9 bases. Germline-derived CDR1 and CDR2 are LNHDA and SQIVND (reference sequence). The J segment lost 4 bases and the V segment lost 5 bases, leaving 6 bases of the junction unmatched. CDR3 size: 15 residues. The DNA for the CDR3 is TGTGCCAGTAGTTCTCTAGCGGGGCCTTACAATGAGCAGTTCTTC. The encoded protein is CASSSLAGPYNEQFF.

This chain uses TRBV5-5 with TRBJ2-7, with 9 bases lining up with TRBD2. Germline V gene data show CDR1 as SGHKS and CDR2 as YYEKEE (reference sequence). Trimming cost V 2 bases and J 1 base; bases outside gene matches: 7. The CDR3 consists of 16 residues. CDR3 bases: TGTGCCAGCAGCTTTGAACTGAGCGGGGGGTCCTACGAGCAGTACTTC. Translated: CASSFELSGGSYEQYF. The whole variable domain, filled in from reference TRBV5-5 and TRBJ2-7, reads DAGVTQSPTHLIKTRGQQVTLRCSPISGHKSVSWYQQVLGQGPQFIFQYYEKEERGRGNFPDRFSARQFPNYSSELNVNALLLGDSALYLCASSFELSGGSYEQYFGPGTRLTVT.

The gene calls are TRBV9 and TRBJ1-3; 8 bases line up with TRBD1. CDR1 is SGDLS and CDR2 is YYNGEE in the germline V gene. This CDR3 comprises 15 residues. With V trimmed by 5 bases and J by 0 bases, 4 bases remained unmatched. The CDR3 region has the DNA TGTGCCAGCAGTCTTGGACAGGGCTCTGGAAACACCATATATTTT. It codes for CASSLGQGSGNTIYF. Supplemented by reference TRBV9 and TRBJ1-3, the full variable domain reads DSGVTQTPKHLITATGQRVTLRCSPRSGDLSVYWYQQSLDQGLQFLIQYYNGEERAKGNILERFSAQQFPDLHSELNLSSLELGDSALYFCASSLGQGSGNTIYFGEGSWLTVV.

The chain has TRBV6-1 and TRBJ2-3, with a weak D call TRBD1 (6 bases). Between the trimmed V and J ends, which lost 6 bases and 4 bases, there was a span of 14 bases. This CDR3 is built from 14 residues. Germline V gives CDR1 MNHNS, CDR2 SASEGT. DNA for the CDR3: TGTGCCAGCAGGGCAGGGGCAAGTGCAGATACGCAGTATTTT. Encoded protein: CASRAGASADTQYF.

The V gene is TRBV9, the J gene TRBJ1-3; D is perhaps TRBD1 (6 bases). Trimming left V 1 base short and J 2 bases short, with 19 bases between. This CDR3 spans 18 amino acids. Per the germline V gene, CDR1 is SGDLS and CDR2 is YYNGEE. CDR3 DNA sequence: TGTGCCAGCAGCGTAACCCTACCGCCGGGACAAGCTGGAAACACCATATATTTT. Its translation is CASSVTLPPGQAGNTIYF. Drawing the rest from reference TRBV9 and TRBJ1-3, the complete variable domain is DSGVTQTPKHLITATGQRVTLRCSPRSGDLSVYWYQQSLDQGLQFLIQYYNGEERAKGNILERFSAQQFPDLHSELNLSSLELGDSALYFCASSVTLPPGQAGNTIYFGEGSWLTVV.

The V gene is TRBV5-1, the J gene TRBJ1-5, with TRBD1 as a possible D gene (6 bases). The CDR3 extends over 15 amino acids. V gave up 4 bases and J gave up 1 base, with 12 bases separating them. Germline V CDR1 and CDR2: SGHRS, YFSETQ. The CDR3 reads CASSPITGSNQPQHF. The CDR3 DNA reads as TGCGCCAGCAGCCCTATAACAGGGAGCAATCAGCCCCAGCATTTT.

The chain couples TRBV9 to TRBJ1-1; 7 bases agree with TRBD1. Trimming at V came to 4 bases and at J to 2 bases, leaving 8 bases not matched to a gene. Germline CDR1 is SGDLS and CDR2 is YYNGEE. The length of the CDR3 is 15 residues. The CDR3 sequence is CASSSLGQLNTEAFF. The CDR3 bases are TGTGCCAGCAGCTCACTGGGACAGTTAAACACTGAAGCTTTCTTT.

V usage is TRBV7-6 and J usage is TRBJ1-2; TRBD1 agrees at 7 bases. Germline values: CDR1 SGHVS, CDR2 FNYEAQ. The trim removed 5 bases at V and 6 bases at J, leaving 6 bases unmatched. This CDR3 comprises 13 residues. The CDR3 sequence is CASSASDRDGYTF. The CDR3 DNA is TGTGCCAGCAGCGCCAGCGACAGGGATGGCTACACCTTC.